The source of this TCR beta chain is a study of metastatic and nonmetastatic thyroid tumors. This clone was detected ten times or more. Via MiXCR, TCRdb re-called the PCR reads. This sample has about 52,000 clones, with 17% found just once. The germline V gene has CDR1 SGHDN and CDR2 FVKESK. The CDR3 totals 12 residues. The V end lost 3 bases, the J end lost 7 bases, and 8 bases lay between the germline ends. All patients were untreated before thyroid surgery. What was sequenced was blood. This receptor was identified in a female donor with papillary thyroid cancer or a benign thyroid nodule (not recorded which). Some clones in this sample may be carry-over from other donors' samples. V is TRBV14 and J is TRBJ2-3, with D uncertain. The CDR3 bases are TGTGCCAGCAGCCATAACCGTAATACGCAGTATTTT. It encodes CASSHNRNTQYF.